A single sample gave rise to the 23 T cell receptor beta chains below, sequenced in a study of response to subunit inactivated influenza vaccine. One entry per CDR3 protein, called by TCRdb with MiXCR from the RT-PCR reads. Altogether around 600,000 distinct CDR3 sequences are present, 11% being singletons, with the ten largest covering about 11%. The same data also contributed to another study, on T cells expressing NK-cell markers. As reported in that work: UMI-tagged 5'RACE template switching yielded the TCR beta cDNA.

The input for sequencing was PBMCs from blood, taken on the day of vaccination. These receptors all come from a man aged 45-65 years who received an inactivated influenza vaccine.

The CDR3 DNA reads as TGTGCCAGCAGCAGGCCGCCGGGACAGGCGTACGGCTACACCTTC. Its translation: CASSRPPGQAYGYTF. V is TRBV7-2 and J is TRBJ1-2; 8 positions agree with TRBD1. CDR1 and CDR2 from the germline V gene are SGHTA and FQGNSA. The length of the CDR3 is 15 residues. Unmatched junction bases numbered 13, after V lost 5 bases and J lost 8 bases.

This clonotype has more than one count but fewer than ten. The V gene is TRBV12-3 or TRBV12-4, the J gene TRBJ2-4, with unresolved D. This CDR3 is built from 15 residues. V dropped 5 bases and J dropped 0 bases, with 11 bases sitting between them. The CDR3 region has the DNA TGTGCCAGCAGTCCGAAGCGACTAGCCAAAAACATTCAGTACTTC. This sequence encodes CASSPKRLAKNIQYF.

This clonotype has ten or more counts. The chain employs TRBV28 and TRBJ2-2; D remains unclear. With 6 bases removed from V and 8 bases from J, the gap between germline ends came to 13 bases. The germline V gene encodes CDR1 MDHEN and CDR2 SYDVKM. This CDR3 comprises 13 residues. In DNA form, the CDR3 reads TGTGCCAGCAGCCCTATTTTGGCGGGGGAGCTGTTTTTT. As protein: CASSPILAGELFF. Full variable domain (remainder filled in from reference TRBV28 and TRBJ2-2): DVKVTQSSRYLVKRTGEKVFLECVQDMDHENMFWYRQDPGLGLRLIYFSYDVKMKEKGDIPEGYSVSREKKERFSLILESASTNQTSMYLCASSPILAGELFFGEGSRLTVL.

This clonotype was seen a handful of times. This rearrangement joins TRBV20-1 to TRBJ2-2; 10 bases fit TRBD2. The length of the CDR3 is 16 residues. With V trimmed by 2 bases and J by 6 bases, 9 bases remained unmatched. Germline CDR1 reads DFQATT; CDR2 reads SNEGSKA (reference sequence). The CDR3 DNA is TGCAGTGCTAGACGATTAGCGGGAGGATGGCCCGGGGAGCTGTTTTTT. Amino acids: CSARRLAGGWPGELFF.

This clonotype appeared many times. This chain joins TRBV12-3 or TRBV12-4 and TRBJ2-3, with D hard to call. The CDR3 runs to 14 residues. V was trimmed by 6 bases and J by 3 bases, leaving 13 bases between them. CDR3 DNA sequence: TGTGCCAGCAGCGACTCCTTTCGGACAGATACGCAGTATTTT. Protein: CASSDSFRTDTQYF.

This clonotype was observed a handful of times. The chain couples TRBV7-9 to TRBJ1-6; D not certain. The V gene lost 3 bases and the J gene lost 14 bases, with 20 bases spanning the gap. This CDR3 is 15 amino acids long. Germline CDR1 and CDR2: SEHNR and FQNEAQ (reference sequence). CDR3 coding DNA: TGTGCCAGCAGCTTGCCTGGACGGAACTTTGGAACCCTCCACTTT. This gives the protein CASSLPGRNFGTLHF.

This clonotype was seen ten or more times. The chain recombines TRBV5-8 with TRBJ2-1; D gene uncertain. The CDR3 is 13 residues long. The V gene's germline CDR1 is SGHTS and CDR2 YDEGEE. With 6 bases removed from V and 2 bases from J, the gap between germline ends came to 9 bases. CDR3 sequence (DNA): TGTGCCAGCAAAAGTCGACCCTACAATGAGCAGTTCTTC. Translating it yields CASKSRPYNEQFF.

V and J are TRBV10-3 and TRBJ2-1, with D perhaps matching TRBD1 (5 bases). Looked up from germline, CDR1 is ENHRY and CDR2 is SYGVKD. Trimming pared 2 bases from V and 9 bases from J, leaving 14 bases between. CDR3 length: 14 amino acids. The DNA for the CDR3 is TGTGCCATCAGTGAGCCAGGGCTATTTAGTGAGCAGTTCTTC. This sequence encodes CAISEPGLFSEQFF.

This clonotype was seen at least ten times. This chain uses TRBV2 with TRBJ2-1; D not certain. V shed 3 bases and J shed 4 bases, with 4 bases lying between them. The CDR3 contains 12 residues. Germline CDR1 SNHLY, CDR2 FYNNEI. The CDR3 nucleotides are TGTGCCAGCAGTGAGGTTTACAATGAGCAGTTCTTC. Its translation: CASSEVYNEQFF.

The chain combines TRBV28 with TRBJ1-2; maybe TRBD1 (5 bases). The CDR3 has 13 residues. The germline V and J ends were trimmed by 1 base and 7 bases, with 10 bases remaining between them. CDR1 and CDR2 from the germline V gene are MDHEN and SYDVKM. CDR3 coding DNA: TGTGCCAGCAGTTTATTCGGGGCGGCTGGCTACACCTTC. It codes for CASSLFGAAGYTF.

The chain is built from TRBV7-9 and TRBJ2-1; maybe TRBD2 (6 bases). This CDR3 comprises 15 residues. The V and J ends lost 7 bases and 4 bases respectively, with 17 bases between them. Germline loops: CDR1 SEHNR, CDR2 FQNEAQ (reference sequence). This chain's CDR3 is CASIPTGVYYNEQFF. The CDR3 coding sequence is TGTGCCAGCATCCCAACGGGGGTTTATTACAATGAGCAGTTCTTC.

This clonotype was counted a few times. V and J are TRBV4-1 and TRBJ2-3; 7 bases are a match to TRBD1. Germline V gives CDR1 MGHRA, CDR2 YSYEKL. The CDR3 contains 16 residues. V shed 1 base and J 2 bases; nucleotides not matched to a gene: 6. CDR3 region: CASSQVQGTLTDTQYF. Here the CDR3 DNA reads TGCGCCAGCAGCCAAGTACAGGGGACCCTCACAGATACGCAGTATTTT.

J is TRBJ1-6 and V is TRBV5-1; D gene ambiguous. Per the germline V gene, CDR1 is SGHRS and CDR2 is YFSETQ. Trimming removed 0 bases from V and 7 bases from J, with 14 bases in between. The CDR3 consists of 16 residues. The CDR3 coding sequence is TGCGCCAGCAGCTTGGCCTCTCGGACTATCAATTCACCCCTCCACTTT. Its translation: CASSLASRTINSPLHF.

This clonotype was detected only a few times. The CDR3: CASSQGNVRGQQETQYF. The CDR3, as DNA: TGCGCCAGCAGCCAAGGCAACGTTCGAGGACAGCAAGAGACCCAGTACTTC. This rearrangement joins TRBV4-3 to TRBJ2-5; D is perhaps TRBD1 (6 bases). V lost 1 base to trimming and J lost 2 bases, with 17 bases between them. This CDR3 comprises 17 residues. Germline-derived CDR1 and CDR2 are LGHNA and YSLEER.

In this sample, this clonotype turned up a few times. The CDR3 region has the DNA TGCAGTGCTCCCACAGCGGGGGGGCCGAAAAACATTCAGTACTTC. This encodes CSAPTAGGPKNIQYF. The chain recombines TRBV20-1 with TRBJ2-4; TRBD2 agrees at 10 bases. Trimming cost V 5 bases and J 4 bases; bases outside gene matches: 8. This CDR3 comprises 15 residues. CDR1 and CDR2 (germline): DFQATT, SNEGSKA (reference sequence).

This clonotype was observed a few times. The CDR3 DNA reads TGCAGCGTTGCTGGGGGGTCTTTCGCCGGGGAGCTGTTTTTT. It specifies CSVAGGSFAGELFF. The rearrangement joins TRBV29-1 to TRBJ2-2, with D possibly being TRBD2 (6 bases). The V end lost 4 bases, the J end lost 6 bases, and 15 bases lay between the germline ends. Germline lookup yields CDR1 SQVTM and CDR2 ANQGSEA. The CDR3 length is 14 residues.

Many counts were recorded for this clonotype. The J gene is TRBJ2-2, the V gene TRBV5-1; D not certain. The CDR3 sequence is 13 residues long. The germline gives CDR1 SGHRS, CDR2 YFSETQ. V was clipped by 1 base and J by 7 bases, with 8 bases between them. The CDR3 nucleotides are TGCGCCAGCAGCTTGTACAGCCACGGGGAGCTGTTTTTT. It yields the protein CASSLYSHGELFF.

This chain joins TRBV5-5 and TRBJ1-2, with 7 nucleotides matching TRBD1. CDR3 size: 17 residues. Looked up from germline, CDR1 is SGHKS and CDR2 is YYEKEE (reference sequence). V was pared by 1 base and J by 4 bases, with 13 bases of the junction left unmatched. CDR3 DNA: TGTGCCAGCAGCTTGTATCCCGGACAGGCCCTTCTCTATGGCTACACCTTC. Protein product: CASSLYPGQALLYGYTF.

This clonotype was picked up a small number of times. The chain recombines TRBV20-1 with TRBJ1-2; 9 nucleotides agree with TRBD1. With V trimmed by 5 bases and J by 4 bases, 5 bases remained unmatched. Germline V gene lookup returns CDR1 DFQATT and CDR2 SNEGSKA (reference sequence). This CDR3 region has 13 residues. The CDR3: CSAAGTGIYGYTF. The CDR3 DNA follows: TGCAGTGCTGCCGGGACAGGGATCTATGGCTACACCTTC.

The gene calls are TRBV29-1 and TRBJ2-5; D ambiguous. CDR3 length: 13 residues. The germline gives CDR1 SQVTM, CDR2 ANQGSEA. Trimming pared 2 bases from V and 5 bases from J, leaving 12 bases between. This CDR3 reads CSVESRQRETQYF. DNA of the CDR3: TGCAGCGTTGAAAGTCGGCAGAGGGAGACCCAGTACTTC.

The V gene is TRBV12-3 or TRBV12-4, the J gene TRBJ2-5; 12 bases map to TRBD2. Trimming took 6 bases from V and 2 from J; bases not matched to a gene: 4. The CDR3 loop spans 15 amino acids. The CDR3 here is CASRGLAGAQETQYF. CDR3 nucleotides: TGTGCCAGCAGGGGACTAGCGGGCGCGCAAGAGACCCAGTACTTC.

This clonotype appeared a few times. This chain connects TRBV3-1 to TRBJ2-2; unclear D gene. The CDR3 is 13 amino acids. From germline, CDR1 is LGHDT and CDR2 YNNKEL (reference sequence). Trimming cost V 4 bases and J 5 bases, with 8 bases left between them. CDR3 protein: CASSRMVTGELFF. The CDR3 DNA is TGTGCCAGCAGCCGGATGGTGACCGGGGAGCTGTTTTTT.

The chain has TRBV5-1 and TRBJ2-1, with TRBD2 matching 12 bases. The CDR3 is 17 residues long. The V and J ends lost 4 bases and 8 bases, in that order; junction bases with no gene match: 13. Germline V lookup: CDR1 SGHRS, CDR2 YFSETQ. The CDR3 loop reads CASSPRTSGDFTDEQFF. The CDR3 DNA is TGCGCCAGCAGCCCAAGGACTAGCGGGGATTTTACAGATGAGCAGTTCTTC.